The T cell receptor (beta chain) under discussion was sequenced for a study of neoadjuvant anti-PD-1 for oral cavity cancer (dated by TCRdb to the early 2020s). Regarding the study in general: Before undergoing curative-intent surgical resection, most patients got three to four biweekly nivolumab doses at 3 mg/kg. Patients without progression received a fourth nivolumab dose around day 43 and underwent definitive surgical resection on days 50-56. Responders were defined as patients with complete response, partial response or stable disease by RECIST 1.1; non-responders were defined as patients with progression. The parent correlative cohort included 11 to 13 patients, with a 33% response rate. Study-level results and caveats: A higher pretreatment blood Treg/Th17 ratio correlated with both higher pretreatment blood TCRbeta clonality and lower post-treatment tumor TCRbeta clonality. Within PBMCs, T cell clonality (Gini index) was significantly higher in non-responders than responders after neoadjuvant nivolumab. The TCR analyses had only a few patients in each response group, and the authors called for validation in larger cohorts.

For deep sequencing, PBMC libraries mostly used 400 to 500 ng of input genomic DNA, with six replicates for each sample. The immunoSEQ hsTCRbeta kit was used to prepare TCRbeta libraries, following the manufacturer's instructions. An Illumina NovaSeq 6000 S4 flow cell was used to sequence the final libraries, which had first been combined to 3 nM. As for the original processing: Raw data preprocessing and quality control were performed with the immunoSEQ Analyzer. The analysis was limited to productive rearrangements, and each clonotype was defined by a unique CDR3 amino acid sequence. Repertoire clonality was estimated as the Gini-Simpson index, computed with the R package tcR. Student's t test was used to compare Gini indices, and Pearson correlation was used to assess associations with tumor size change. TCRdb took this table from immuneACCESS and kept in-frame rearrangements with V and J called. Such tables lack part of the clones; where checked against another copy, unresolved V genes explain under half of the gap, and the rest is unexplained. V and J calls and clone size are as listed in that table; D and trimming were resolved from the DNA. For this sample the table gives over 65,000 clones, of which about 86% were detected only once. The ten largest clones capture less than 3% of the sample.

The V end loses 5 bases and the J end loses 0 bases, and a stretch of 12 bases separates them. The CDR3 goes from the cysteine to the phenylalanine over 15 residues. The DNA shown is the 45-base CDR3, in frame from base 1. CDR1 and CDR2 are drawn from the germline V gene: SGHRS, YFSETQ. To note about this clone: This clone's antigen is unknown. The record has no base qualities; no much larger clone is one base away.

According to the study, the label for this sample's time point signals: after neoadjuvant nivolumab, at surgical resection. Patients were newly diagnosed with stage II-IVA oral cavity squamous cell carcinoma and had received no prior systemic or radiation treatment. Everyone in the cohort had locally advanced, HPV-negative oral cavity squamous cell carcinoma. No culture maintenance or expansion was done, as the peripheral blood mononuclear cells went straight to analysis. Samples came from a longitudinal correlative study of a single-arm phase II trial of neoadjuvant nivolumab in oral cavity squamous cell carcinoma. Genomic DNA-based TCRbeta sequencing was performed on subject-matched pre- and post-treatment PBMCs and tumors from three responders and three non-responders. Peripheral blood mononuclear cells were collected before nivolumab treatment and again after treatment, at the time of surgery. The Maxwell RSC DNA from Cells kit was used to extract genomic DNA from PBMCs.

The sequence is built from TRBV5-1 and TRBJ1-3, with no confident D gene call. The receptor was isolated from a person aged 40 to 85 with oral cavity squamous cell carcinoma. Source: PBMCs, taken after nivolumab (anti-PD-1) treatment. The encoded CDR3 is CASSLVVGSGNTIYF. The sequence in DNA is TGCGCCAGCAGTCTTGTGGTGGGCTCTGGAAACACCATATATTTT.